This T cell receptor (beta chain) is from a study of OX40 agonist ivuxolimab in advanced cancers. A note on this clone: The target antigen is unknown. Different DNA sequences within this sample yield the same CDR3.

Produced via immunoSEQ multiplex PCR; TCRdb's table is partial and in-frame only. Of about 70,000 clones in the sample, around 85% were seen once. Regarding the study as a whole: Partial responders treated at 0.1-3.0 mg/kg exhibited clonal expansion among the lowest measured. With doses of 0.1 to 3.0 mg/kg, CD4+ and CD8+ blood T cells had undergone clonal expansion by week 6.

CDR3 length: 15 amino acids. Germline-derived CDR1 and CDR2 are SGHTA and FQGNSA. Trimming shortened V by 1 base and J by 1 base, and 8 bases separated the two germline ends. Samples of blood were obtained at baseline, on cycle 4 day 1, and on cycle 7 day 1. The starting material was CD4+ or CD8+ T cells sorted from blood, obtained in a trial of the OX40 agonist ivuxolimab. This clonotype was obtained from an adult with an advanced solid tumor such as melanoma, head and neck, liver or kidney cancer. The V gene is TRBV7-2, the J gene TRBJ2-1, with TRBD2 as a possible D gene (6 bases). CDR3 bases: TGTGCCAGCAGCTTAGGTGGAGGGTCCTACAATGAGCAGTTCTTC. Residues: CASSLGGGSYNEQFF.